Below, 16 T cell receptor beta chains from the same sample are listed, as sequenced in a study of cytomegalovirus exposure and HLA in healthy donors. Clones were sequenced by immunoSEQ multiplex PCR, and TCRdb holds only the in-frame ones, with some missing. This table has about 56,000 clones, 93% appearing once. The specimen was PBMCs. These receptors all stem from a woman aged 18-29 years in good health and CMV-seropositive.

In this sample, this clone turned up many times. The chain combines TRBV20-1 with TRBJ2-3, with 7 positions matching TRBD2. With 5 bases clipped from V and 11 bases from J, the junction kept 7 bases outside the gene matches. Germline V gene sequence: CDR1 DFQATT, CDR2 SNEGSKA (reference sequence). This CDR3 region has 11 residues. CDR3 in amino acids: CSAGPAGEQYF. DNA of the CDR3: TGCAGTGCTGGGCCCGCGGGGGAGCAGTATTTT.

This chain joins TRBV2 and TRBJ2-2, with 7 bases lining up with TRBD1. Germline CDR1 and CDR2: SNHLY and FYNNEI. The CDR3 length is 15 residues. J gave up 4 bases and V 2 bases, and 4 bases lay outside the gene matches. CDR3 sequence reads: CASSEPGGLTGELFF. The CDR3 DNA sequence: TGTGCCAGCAGTGAACCAGGGGGTCTCACCGGGGAGCTGTTTTTT. The whole variable domain, remainder taken from reference TRBV2 and TRBJ2-2, is EPEVTQTPSHQVTQMGQEVILRCVPISNHLYFYWYRQILGQKVEFLVSFYNNEISEKSEIFDDQFSVERPDGSNFTLKIRSTKLEDSAMYFCASSEPGGLTGELFFGEGSRLTVL.

The V and J genes are TRBV11-2 and TRBJ1-1, with D possibly TRBD1 on 6 matching bases. Trimming took 5 bases from V and 4 from J, leaving 14 bases between them. Germline lookup yields CDR1 SGHAT and CDR2 FQNNGV. The CDR3 length is 14 residues. CDR3: CASSPSGGPTEAFF. CDR3 sequence (DNA): TGTGCCAGCAGCCCTTCCGGGGGGCCCACTGAAGCTTTCTTT. Together with reference TRBV11-2 and TRBJ1-1, the CDR3 gives the full variable domain: EAGVAQSPRYKIIEKRQSVAFWCNPISGHATLYWYQQILGQGPKLLIQFQNNGVVDDSQLPKDRFSAERLKGVDSTLKIQPAKLEDSAVYLCASSPSGGPTEAFFGQGTRLTVV.

This chain uses TRBV2 with TRBJ2-7, with D uncertain. The V gene lost 5 bases and the J gene lost 4 bases, with 12 bases spanning the gap. The CDR3 length is 13 residues. The germline gives CDR1 SNHLY, CDR2 FYNNEI. In nucleotides, the CDR3 is TGTGCCAGCAGTCGATACTCCGGGTACGAGCAGTACTTC. As protein: CASSRYSGYEQYF.

The V and J genes are TRBV4-3 and TRBJ2-2, with 11 bases that match TRBD2. Per germline, CDR1 LGHNA and CDR2 YSLEER. V was pared by 4 bases and J by 3 bases, with 13 bases of the junction left unmatched. CDR3 length equals 19 residues. CDR3 sequence: CASSPYGSSGGTDTGELFF. CDR3 nucleotides: TGCGCCAGCAGCCCCTATGGGTCTAGCGGGGGGACTGACACCGGGGAGCTGTTTTTT.

The V call is TRBV7-9, the J call TRBJ2-7; 11 nucleotides agree with TRBD2. This CDR3 region has 16 residues. CDR1 is SEHNR, CDR2 FQNEAQ, per germline (reference sequence). V was pared by 5 bases and J by 2 bases, with 8 bases of the junction left unmatched. CDR3 nucleotide sequence: TGTGCCAGCAGCCCACCCCTAGCGGGGGGCCCCTACGAGCAGTACTTC. This translates into CASSPPLAGGPYEQYF.

The rearrangement links TRBV27 to TRBJ2-2, with D possibly TRBD1 on 7 matching bases. Between the trimmed V and J ends, which lost 6 bases and 6 bases, there was a span of 11 bases. Germline-derived CDR1 and CDR2 are MNHEY and SMNVEV (reference sequence). The CDR3 totals 13 residues. The CDR3 DNA sequence: TGTGCCAGCAGCACAGGGGAGGCCGGGGAGCTGTTTTTT. It translates to CASSTGEAGELFF.

V is TRBV29-1 and J is TRBJ2-1; perhaps TRBD1 as D (6 bases). CDR3 length equals 15 residues. The germline gives CDR1 SQVTM, CDR2 ANQGSEA. The ends were cut back, 7 bases at V and 0 bases at J, with 16 bases in the middle. The CDR3 bases are TGCAGCGCCCTACCAGACAGGACCTCCTACAATGAGCAGTTCTTC. It encodes CSALPDRTSYNEQFF.

This clone showed up just a few times. The chain recombines TRBV10-1 with TRBJ1-6; D unresolved. V gave up 8 bases and J gave up 6 bases, with 11 bases separating them. The CDR3 covers 13 residues. Looked up from germline, CDR1 is WNHNN and CDR2 is SYGVQD (reference sequence). The CDR3: CASQTGFNSPLHF. The DNA for the CDR3 is TGCGCCAGCCAAACGGGGTTTAATTCACCCCTCCACTTT.

The table lists this clone with a count of one. The chain combines TRBV19 with TRBJ2-2, with 10 bases fitting TRBD1. This CDR3 spans 17 amino acids. V dropped 7 bases and J dropped 4; count of bases not matched to a gene: 12. In germline, CDR1 is LNHDA, CDR2 SQIVND (reference sequence). The CDR3 nucleotides read TGTGCCAGTACTAATATACCGGGACAGGGGCCCACCGGGGAGCTGTTTTTT. Its protein is CASTNIPGQGPTGELFF.

This sequence joins TRBV5-1 and TRBJ2-3, with 12 bases identical to TRBD1. There are 15 residues in the CDR3. CDR1 and CDR2 (germline): SGHRS, YFSETQ. The V and J ends lost 10 bases and 2 bases, in that order; junction bases with no gene match: 8. Written as DNA, the CDR3 is TGCGCCGGCCGGGACAGGGGGCTGGACACAGATACGCAGTATTTT. Its translation: CAGRDRGLDTDTQYF.

The chain couples TRBV4-2 to TRBJ2-3, with unresolved D. The CDR3 loop spans 16 amino acids. Germline CDR1 and CDR2: LGHNA and YNFKEQ. Deletions cut 2 bases from V and 8 bases from J, with 20 bases between. CDR3 coding DNA: TGTGCCAGCAGCCAATCAGGATCTGTGCAAGTGCGTACGCAGTATTTT. It yields the protein CASSQSGSVQVRTQYF.

The chain links TRBV2 to TRBJ1-6, with a possible D match to TRBD1 (6 bases). Germline loops: CDR1 SNHLY, CDR2 FYNNEI. This CDR3 spans 17 amino acids. The V end was cut by 3 bases, the J end by 4 bases, with 16 bases between. The CDR3 region is CASSDPGAYTYNSPLHF. Here the CDR3 DNA reads TGTGCCAGCAGTGACCCAGGGGCCTATACTTATAATTCACCCCTCCACTTT.

The chain joins TRBV11-2 to TRBJ2-1, with 12 bases matching TRBD2. The CDR3 contains 16 residues. From germline, CDR1 is SGHAT and CDR2 FQNNGV. Trimming removed 1 base from V and 6 bases from J; junction bases left unmatched: 4. DNA for the CDR3: TGTGCCAGCAGCTTAGTGTCTAGCGGGGGGGCCAATGAGCAGTTCTTC. It codes for CASSLVSSGGANEQFF.

CDR3 sequence (DNA): TGTGCCAGCAGCCCATACACCGGGGAGCTGTTTTTT. Residues: CASSPYTGELFF. The chain links TRBV11-2 to TRBJ2-2, with no clear D. There are 12 residues in the CDR3. Germline CDR1 SGHAT, CDR2 FQNNGV. The germline V and J ends were trimmed by 5 bases and 3 bases, with 4 bases remaining between them.

In this sample, this clone turned up once. The V call is TRBV7-2, the J call TRBJ1-1, with D perhaps TRBD1 (5 bases). The CDR3 extends over 13 amino acids. V was pared by 1 base and J by 6 bases, with 9 bases between. Germline CDR1 SGHTA, CDR2 FQGNSA. As DNA, the CDR3 is TGTGCCAGCAGCTTAGGCAGGGATCCTGAAGCTTTCTTT. This codes for CASSLGRDPEAFF.